This is a list of T cell receptor beta chains from one sample in a study of cytomegalovirus exposure and HLA in healthy donors. Libraries were prepared by immunoSEQ multiplex PCR; TCRdb keeps only in-frame clonotypes and omits some of them. The table lists more than 130,000 clones, about 76% of them singletons. The sample was PBMCs. The receptors were sampled from a man aged 18 to 30 in good health and CMV-seronegative. The conserved cysteine and the conserved F or W are not part of the CDR3 here.

V: TRBV27
CDR3: ASSLLAEAYEQY

V: TRBV27
CDR3: ASSPGVSRSYEQY

V: TRBV15
CDR3: AASRPDRNTEAF

V: TRBV27
CDR3: ASSLSSQEPQH

V: TRBV6-1
CDR3: ASIRLAGALIEQY

V: TRBV10-3
CDR3: AIWDRGISEQY

V: TRBV19
CDR3: ASSIQGSWGEQY

V: TRBV5-5
CDR3: ASSLSSGQGANEQF

V: TRBV19
CDR3: ASTLPGINYGYT

V: TRBV30
CDR3: AWSRNRANTEAF

V: TRBV9
CDR3: ASSVSPALRVTDTGELF

V: TRBV10-3
CDR3: AISDQGNEQY

V: TRBV4-1
CDR3: ASSQGGGRGNTEAF

V: TRBV27
CDR3: ASSPTGPYEQY

V: TRBV5-1
CDR3: ASSSGTANEKLF

V: TRBV2
CDR3: ASQPRTANSYEQY

V: TRBV2
CDR3: ASSVGRAGGYGYT

V: TRBV28
CDR3: ASSSTREGWNQPQH

V: TRBV7-3
CDR3: ASSSTQYTEAF

V: TRBV9
CDR3: ASSDTGASNQPQH

V: TRBV2
CDR3: ASSRTGPATNEKLF

V: TRBV7-3
CDR3: ASSGDRGYEQY

V: TRBV5-6
CDR3: ASSWGQNEQY

V: TRBV5-4
CDR3: ASSSWGGVSKETQY

V: TRBV14
CDR3: ASGLLAGVYNEQF

V: TRBV19
CDR3: ASSPEGDGYT

V: TRBV4-1
CDR3: ASSQEGGYHLMNTEAF

V: TRBV10-1
CDR3: ASSESIKGLGPINEQF

V: TRBV29-1
CDR3: SASTSGGNNEQF

V: TRBV5-6
CDR3: ASSLQGRYTGELF

V: TRBV6-1
CDR3: ASTKGGTEHNEQF

V: TRBV15
CDR3: ATSTRLDTYEQY

V: TRBV5-4
CDR3: ASSPSGYQETQY

V: TRBV29-1
CDR3: SVEGTATDTQY

V: TRBV7-2
CDR3: ASSPRSYNSPLH

V: TRBV30
CDR3: AWSGQGKGGTQY

V: TRBV7-6
CDR3: ASSLGRGLGDNSPLH

V: TRBV5-1
CDR3: ASSPKQASTDTQY

V: TRBV7-9
CDR3: ASNPAGSTDTQY

V: TRBV27
CDR3: ASSPYTGARTGELF

V: TRBV9
CDR3: ASSPGPTSGRVDTQY

V: TRBV5-6
CDR3: ASSLVGTGVNEQF

V: TRBV2
CDR3: ASSSGGVQETQY

V: TRBV10-3
CDR3: ASRDIGNQPQH

V: TRBV4-1
CDR3: ASGDRRGTEAF

V: TRBV9
CDR3: ASSVGASAETQY

V: TRBV27
CDR3: ASSSDLTGQLYGYT

V: TRBV6-1
CDR3: ASSRNAGLNYGYT

V: TRBV11-2
CDR3: ASSLEGARRANTGELF

V: TRBV28
CDR3: ATEQGAEDEQY

V: TRBV5-1
CDR3: ASRGQGAFGTDTQY

V: TRBV28
CDR3: ASSLMGVGNEQF

V: TRBV7-8
CDR3: ASSLVSRSNTEAF

V: TRBV7-9
CDR3: ASSPGTSGSAHNEQF

V: TRBV5-1
CDR3: ASGVTEETQY

V: TRBV7-3
CDR3: ASSLHPGLAGSHEQY

V: TRBV5-1
CDR3: ASSLWASGGTYEQY

V: TRBV5-1
CDR3: ASSWGLVKLGTDTQY